The 24 T cell receptor beta chains presented below share a single source sample, sequenced in a study of CD8 T cells in Susac syndrome. Random hexamers were used to reverse transcribe about 0.5 to 1 ug of RNA. Each CDR3 protein gets one entry after TCRdb re-called the immunoSEQ multiplex PCR reads with MiXCR. In the table there are about 300,000 distinct CDR3 sequences, 70% to 90% of which are singletons. Sequencing was performed on CD8+ T cells from PBMCs. Receptors were obtained from a human donor with multiple sclerosis.

V and J are TRBV29-1 and TRBJ1-1; 8 nucleotides line up with TRBD1. V trimming: 6 bases; J trimming: 3 bases; junction bases outside the gene matches: 6. Germline V CDR1 and CDR2: SQVTM, ANQGSEA. The CDR3 contains 13 residues. CDR3 region: CSVQQGEYTEAFF. CDR3 nucleotide sequence: TGCAGCGTACAACAGGGGGAATACACTGAAGCTTTCTTT.

This clonotype has a single count. The chain combines TRBV20-1 with TRBJ2-2; no clear D gene. The CDR3 is 12 amino acids. Trimming pared 4 bases from V and 7 bases from J, leaving 10 bases between. Germline CDR1 and CDR2: DFQATT and SNEGSKA (reference sequence). The CDR3 DNA reads as TGCAGTGCTACCCCAATTGTCGGGGAGCTGTTTTTT. It yields the protein CSATPIVGELFF.

This sequence joins TRBV29-1 and TRBJ2-3; the D call may be TRBD1 or TRBD2 (5 bases each). CDR3 length: 14 residues. CDR1 and CDR2 from the germline V gene are SQVTM and ANQGSEA. V shed 7 bases and J shed 2 bases, with 16 bases lying between them. The CDR3 loop reads CSGGRFGDTDTQYF. The CDR3 nucleotides read TGCAGCGGGGGACGGTTCGGCGACACAGATACGCAGTATTTT.

The gene calls are TRBV6-5 and TRBJ1-1; 8 bases are shared with TRBD1. Germline values: CDR1 MNHEY, CDR2 SVGAGI. J lost 5 bases, V lost 2 bases, and 4 bases had no gene match. This CDR3 is built from 14 residues. The CDR3 is CASSYLTGGTEAFF. CDR3 nucleotide sequence: TGTGCCAGCAGTTACCTCACAGGGGGGACTGAAGCTTTCTTT.

This chain links TRBV9 with TRBJ2-1; maybe TRBD1 (6 bases). Germline V CDR1 and CDR2: SGDLS, YYNGEE. Trimming left V 3 bases short and J 5 bases short, with 15 bases between. The CDR3 has 15 residues. CDR3 nucleotides: TGTGCCAGCAGCGCGGATTTGGGGGCGGACAATGAGCAGTTCTTC. Residues: CASSADLGADNEQFF.

In nucleotides, the CDR3 is TGTGCCAGCAGGCCTGGACTAGCGGGAGACACCGGGGAGCTGTTTTTT. This gives the protein CASRPGLAGDTGELFF. The chain combines TRBV27 with TRBJ2-2; TRBD2 matches 13 bases. This CDR3 region has 16 residues. V lost 6 bases and J lost 3; bases outside the gene matches: 4. In germline, CDR1 is MNHEY, CDR2 SMNVEV (reference sequence).

This clonotype came up once. Since no conserved phenylalanine or tryptophan closes the CDR3, a read error is the likely cause. The chain employs TRBV29-1 and TRBJ1-1; 8 bases map to TRBD1. Trimming cost V 4 bases and J 4 bases; bases outside gene matches: 5. Germline CDR1 reads SQVTM; CDR2 reads ANQGSEA. This CDR3 has 13 amino acids. In DNA form, the CDR3 reads TGCAGCGTTGGCAGGGGGCGGGGCACTGAAGCTTTCTCT. Its protein product is CSVGRGRGTEAFS.

The chain joins TRBV30 to TRBJ2-5; D gene ambiguous. The CDR3 consists of 14 residues. Germline CDR1 and CDR2: GTSNPN and SVGIG (reference sequence). Trimming cost V 0 bases and J 1 base, with 9 bases left between them. For the CDR3, the DNA is TGTGCCTGGAGTGTCCCATGGACCCAAGAGACCCAGTACTTC. Protein: CAWSVPWTQETQYF.

The chain carries TRBV4-3 and TRBJ1-2; D is unclear. This CDR3 comprises 15 residues. V lost 0 bases and J lost 0, with 8 bases in between. Germline-derived CDR1 and CDR2 are LGHNA and YSLEER. The CDR3 loop reads CASSQDWPTNYGYTF. As DNA, the CDR3 is TGCGCCAGCAGCCAAGACTGGCCTACTAACTATGGCTACACCTTC.

The chain couples TRBV7-9 to TRBJ2-1, with 12 bases aligning to TRBD2. Germline trimming cut 1 base from V and 8 bases from J; bases unmatched to any gene: 6. Germline-derived CDR1 and CDR2 are SEHNR and FQNEAQ (reference sequence). The CDR3 runs to 16 residues. The CDR3 DNA sequence: TGTGCCAGCAGCTTAGGCCCTAGCGGGGGGGAGGATGAGCAGTTCTTC. It is translated as CASSLGPSGGEDEQFF.

The gene calls are TRBV28 and TRBJ2-7; D is perhaps TRBD1 (6 bases). Germline values: CDR1 MDHEN, CDR2 SYDVKM. With 5 bases removed from V and 4 bases from J, the gap between germline ends came to 15 bases. CDR3 length equals 14 residues. The CDR3 sequence is CASSPLGAWYEQYF. CDR3 nucleotides: TGTGCCAGCAGTCCGTTGGGGGCTTGGTACGAGCAGTACTTC.

The count of this clonotype is one. The rearrangement links TRBV15 to TRBJ2-5, with TRBD1 as a possible D gene (6 bases). From germline, CDR1 is LNHNV and CDR2 YYDKDF (reference sequence). The V end was cut by 3 bases, the J end by 2 bases, with 13 bases between. This CDR3 region has 15 residues. Written as DNA, the CDR3 is TGTGCCACCAGCAGCTTCACAGGGTTTCAAGAGACCCAGTACTTC. Its translation is CATSSFTGFQETQYF.

This clonotype occurred a few times. The V and J genes are TRBV9 and TRBJ2-7; the D gene is possibly TRBD2 (5 bases). The CDR3 is made up of 15 amino acids. Trimming shortened V by 0 bases and J by 7 bases, and 17 bases separated the two germline ends. Germline CDR1 SGDLS, CDR2 YYNGEE. The CDR3 DNA follows: TGTGCCAGCAGCGTAGGGGGTAGCGCGGTTTTGGAGCAGTACTTC. Translating it yields CASSVGGSAVLEQYF.

There are a few counts of this clonotype. The chain uses TRBV28 and TRBJ2-7; 12 nucleotides match TRBD2. V was pared by 2 bases and J by 3 bases, with 2 bases of the junction left unmatched. In germline, CDR1 is MDHEN, CDR2 SYDVKM. The CDR3 spans 15 residues. In nucleotides, the CDR3 is TGTGCCAGCAGTTTAGAGGGACTAGCGGGCTACGAGCAGTACTTC. Protein sequence: CASSLEGLAGYEQYF.

This chain connects TRBV4-3 to TRBJ1-5; D is perhaps TRBD1 (5 bases). The V gene lost 0 bases and the J gene lost 0 bases, with 9 bases spanning the gap. Germline values: CDR1 LGHNA, CDR2 YSLEER. The CDR3 consists of 16 residues. In nucleotides, the CDR3 is TGCGCCAGCAGCCAAGATCATGACAGTAGCAATCAGCCCCAGCATTTT. Amino acids: CASSQDHDSSNQPQHF.

The chain carries TRBV7-9 and TRBJ2-1; D may match TRBD1 or TRBD2 (7 bases each). Looked up from germline, CDR1 is SEHNR and CDR2 is FQNEAQ (reference sequence). Trimming stripped 5 bases from V and 6 bases from J, with 17 bases between. The CDR3 is made up of 15 amino acids. CDR3 coding DNA: TGTGCCAGCAGCCAGCAGGGGGAGGGTTTCAATGAGCAGTTCTTC. This codes for CASSQQGEGFNEQFF.

The chain combines TRBV5-4 with TRBJ2-7, with D maybe TRBD2 (7 bases). The CDR3 runs 13 residues. The V end was cut by 10 bases, the J end by 6 bases, with 20 bases between. Per the germline V gene, CDR1 is SGHNT and CDR2 is YYREEE (reference sequence). The CDR3 loop reads CAAGGGDSGEQYF. The DNA of the CDR3 is TGTGCCGCTGGGGGGGGCGATTCTGGCGAGCAGTACTTC. The full variable domain, completed using reference TRBV5-4 and TRBJ2-7, is ETGVTQSPTHLIKTRGQQVTLRCSSQSGHNTVSWYQQALGQGPQFIFQYYREEENGRGNFPPRFSGLQFPNYSSELNVNALELDDSALYLCAAGGGDSGEQYFGPGTRLTVT.

V and J are TRBV6-1 and TRBJ2-7; 8 nucleotides line up with TRBD2. Germline CDR1 MNHNS, CDR2 SASEGT. This CDR3 is built from 19 residues. J was trimmed by 1 base and V by 5 bases; bases with no gene match: 19. The CDR3 DNA is TGTGCCAGCAGTACAAGTGGGGAGAGGGTGAGCGGGAGATCCTACGAGCAGTACTTC. Translation gives CASSTSGERVSGRSYEQYF.

V gene TRBV19 combines with J gene TRBJ1-4; D gene ambiguous. This CDR3 is 12 amino acids long. V was cut by 3 bases and J by 7 bases, with 6 bases left in between. Germline CDR1 reads LNHDA; CDR2 reads SQIVND (reference sequence). In DNA, the CDR3 is TGTGCCAGTAGTATCCCGGGTGAAAAACTGTTTTTT. Translated, it gives CASSIPGEKLFF.

This chain connects TRBV7-9 to TRBJ2-1; a weak D match, TRBD2 (6 bases). The CDR3 sequence is 17 residues long. Deletions cut 3 bases from V and 3 bases from J, with 18 bases between. Per germline, CDR1 SEHNR and CDR2 FQNEAQ (reference sequence). As DNA, the CDR3 is TGTGCCAGCAGCTTTCCGGCGTTGGCGGGAAACTACAATGAGCAGTTCTTC. Residues: CASSFPALAGNYNEQFF.

This chain links TRBV30 with TRBJ1-5; 10 nucleotides agree with TRBD1. The CDR3 has 13 residues. V dropped 2 bases and J dropped 11; count of bases not matched to a gene: 6. Germline V lookup: CDR1 GTSNPN, CDR2 SVGIG (reference sequence). CDR3 DNA: TGTGCCTGGAGTCCCGGGACAGGGGAAGCCCAGCATTTT. This gives the protein CAWSPGTGEAQHF.

The chain links TRBV6-5 to TRBJ2-1, with TRBD2 matching 8 bases. CDR1 MNHEY and CDR2 SVGAGI come from the germline V gene. Losses at the gene ends were 3 bases for V and 7 bases for J; bases not matched to a gene: 5. The CDR3 runs 14 residues. CDR3 DNA: TGTGCCAGCAGTTATGGGACTAGTGATAATGAGCAGTTCTTC. Translation: CASSYGTSDNEQFF.

The V call is TRBV15, the J call TRBJ2-2, with TRBD2 identical over 7 bases. V trimming: 5 bases; J trimming: 1 base; junction bases outside the gene matches: 4. CDR3 length: 15 residues. The germline gives CDR1 LNHNV, CDR2 YYDKDF (reference sequence). The CDR3: CATSGAGKNTGELFF. CDR3 coding DNA: TGTGCCACCAGCGGAGCGGGAAAGAACACCGGGGAGCTGTTTTTT.

The chain is built from TRBV19 and TRBJ2-3; D possibly corresponds to TRBD2 (6 bases). The CDR3 spans 15 residues. Trimming took 0 bases from V and 7 from J, leaving 14 bases between them. Germline values: CDR1 LNHDA, CDR2 SQIVND (reference sequence). CDR3 sequence (DNA): TGTGCCAGTAGTATAGATATCGAGGAGGGGCATACGCAGTATTTT. This translates into CASSIDIEEGHTQYF.